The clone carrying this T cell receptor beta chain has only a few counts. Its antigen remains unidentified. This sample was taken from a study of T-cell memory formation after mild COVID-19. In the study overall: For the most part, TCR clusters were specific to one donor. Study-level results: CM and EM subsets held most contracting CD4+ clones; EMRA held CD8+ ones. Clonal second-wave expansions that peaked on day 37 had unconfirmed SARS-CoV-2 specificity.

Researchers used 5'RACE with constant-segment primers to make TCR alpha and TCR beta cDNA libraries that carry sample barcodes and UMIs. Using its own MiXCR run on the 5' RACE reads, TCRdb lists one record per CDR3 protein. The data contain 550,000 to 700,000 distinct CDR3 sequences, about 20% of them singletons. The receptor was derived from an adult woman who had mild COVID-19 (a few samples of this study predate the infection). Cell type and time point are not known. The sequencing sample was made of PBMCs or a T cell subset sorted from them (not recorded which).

CDR3: CASSPTGAILMNTEAFF. The CDR3 DNA reads TGTGCCAGCAGTCCGACAGGGGCGATTCTCATGAACACTGAAGCTTTCTTT. The chain links TRBV12-3 or TRBV12-4 to TRBJ1-1; 8 bases line up with TRBD1. V was pared by 5 bases and J by 0 bases, with 11 bases of the junction left unmatched. The CDR3 contains 17 residues.